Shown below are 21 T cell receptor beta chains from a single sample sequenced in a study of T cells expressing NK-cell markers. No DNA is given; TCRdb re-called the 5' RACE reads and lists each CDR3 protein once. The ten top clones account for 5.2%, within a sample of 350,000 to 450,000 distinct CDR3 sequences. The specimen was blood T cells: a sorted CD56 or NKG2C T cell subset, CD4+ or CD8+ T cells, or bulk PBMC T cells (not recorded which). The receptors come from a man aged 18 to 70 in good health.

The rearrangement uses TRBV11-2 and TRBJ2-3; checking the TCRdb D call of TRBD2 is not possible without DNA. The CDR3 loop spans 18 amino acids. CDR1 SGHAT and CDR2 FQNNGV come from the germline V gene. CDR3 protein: CASSFQPFSGESTDTQYF.

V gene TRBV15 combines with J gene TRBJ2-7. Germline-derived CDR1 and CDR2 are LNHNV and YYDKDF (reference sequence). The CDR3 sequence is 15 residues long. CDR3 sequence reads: CATSRENGVGYEQYF.

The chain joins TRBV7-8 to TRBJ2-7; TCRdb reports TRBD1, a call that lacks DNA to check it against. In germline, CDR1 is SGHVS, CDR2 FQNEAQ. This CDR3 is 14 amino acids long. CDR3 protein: CASSFMTGSYEQYF.

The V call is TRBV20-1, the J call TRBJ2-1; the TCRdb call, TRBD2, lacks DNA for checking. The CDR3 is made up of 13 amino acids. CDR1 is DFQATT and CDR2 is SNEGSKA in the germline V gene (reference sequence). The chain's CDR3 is CSGGGSGGREQFF.

The CDR3: CASSPTPPGQYQETQYF. The rearrangement links TRBV18 to TRBJ2-5; lacking DNA, the TRBD1 call made by TCRdb goes unchecked. Per germline, CDR1 KGHSH and CDR2 LQKENI. CDR3 size: 17 residues.

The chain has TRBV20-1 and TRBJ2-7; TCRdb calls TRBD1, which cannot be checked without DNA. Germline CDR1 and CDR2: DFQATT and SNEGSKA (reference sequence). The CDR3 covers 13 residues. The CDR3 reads CSAVAWRGYEQYF.

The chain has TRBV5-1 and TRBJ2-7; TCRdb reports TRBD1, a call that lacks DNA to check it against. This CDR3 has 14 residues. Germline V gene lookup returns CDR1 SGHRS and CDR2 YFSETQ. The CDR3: CASSLGTVLSEQYF.

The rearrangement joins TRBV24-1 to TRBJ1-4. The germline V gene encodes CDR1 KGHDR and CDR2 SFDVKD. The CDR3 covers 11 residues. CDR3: CATSKGSKLFF.

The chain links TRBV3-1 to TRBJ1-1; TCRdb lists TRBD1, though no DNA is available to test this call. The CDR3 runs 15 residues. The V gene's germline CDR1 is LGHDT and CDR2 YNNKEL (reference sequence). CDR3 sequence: CASSQRSGQAGEAFF.

The CDR3 spells CASSGRGNQPQHF. This sequence joins TRBV2 and TRBJ1-5. The CDR3 is 13 residues long. Germline V CDR1 and CDR2: SNHLY, FYNNEI.

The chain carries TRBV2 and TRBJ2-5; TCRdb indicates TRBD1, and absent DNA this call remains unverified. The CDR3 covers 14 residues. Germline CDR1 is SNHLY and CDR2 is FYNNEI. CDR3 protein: CASSRQGKGETQYF. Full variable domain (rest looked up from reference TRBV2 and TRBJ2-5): EPEVTQTPSHQVTQMGQEVILRCVPISNHLYFYWYRQILGQKVEFLVSFYNNEISEKSEIFDDQFSVERPDGSNFTLKIRSTKLEDSAMYFCASSRQGKGETQYFGPGTRLLVL.

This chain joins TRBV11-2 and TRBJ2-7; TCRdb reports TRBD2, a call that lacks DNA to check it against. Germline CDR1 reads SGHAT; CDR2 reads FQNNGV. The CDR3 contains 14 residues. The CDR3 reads CASSRGLAVYEQYF.

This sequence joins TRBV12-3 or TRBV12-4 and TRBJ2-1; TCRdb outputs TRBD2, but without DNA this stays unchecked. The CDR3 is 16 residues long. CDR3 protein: CASSLASSGGKNEQFF.

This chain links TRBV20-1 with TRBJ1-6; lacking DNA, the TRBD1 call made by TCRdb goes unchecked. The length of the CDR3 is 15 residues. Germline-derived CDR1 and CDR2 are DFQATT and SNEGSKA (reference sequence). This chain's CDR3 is CSAPGTGFSLSPLHF.

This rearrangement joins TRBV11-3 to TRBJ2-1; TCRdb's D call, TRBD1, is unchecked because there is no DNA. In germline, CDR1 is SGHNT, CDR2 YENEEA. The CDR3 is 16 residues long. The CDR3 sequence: CASSFGGSSSYNEQFF.

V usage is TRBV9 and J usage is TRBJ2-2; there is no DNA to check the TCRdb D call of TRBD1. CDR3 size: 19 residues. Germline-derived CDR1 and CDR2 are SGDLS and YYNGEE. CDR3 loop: CASSVAGRRGASNTGELFF.

CDR3 amino acids: CASSGYRGQSEKLFF. The J gene is TRBJ1-4, the V gene TRBV5-5; TCRdb outputs TRBD1, but without DNA this stays unchecked. Germline V CDR1 and CDR2: SGHKS, YYEKEE (reference sequence). CDR3 size: 15 residues.

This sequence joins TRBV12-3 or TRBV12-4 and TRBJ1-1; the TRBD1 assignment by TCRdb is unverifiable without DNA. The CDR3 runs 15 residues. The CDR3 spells CASSLGGGRNTEAFF.

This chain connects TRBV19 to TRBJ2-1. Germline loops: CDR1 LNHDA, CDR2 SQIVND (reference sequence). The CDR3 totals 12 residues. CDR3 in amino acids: CASSIWGNEQFF.

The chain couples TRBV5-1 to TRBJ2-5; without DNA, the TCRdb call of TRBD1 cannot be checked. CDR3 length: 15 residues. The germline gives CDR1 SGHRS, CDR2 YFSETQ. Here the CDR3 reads CASSLGGTGRETQYF.

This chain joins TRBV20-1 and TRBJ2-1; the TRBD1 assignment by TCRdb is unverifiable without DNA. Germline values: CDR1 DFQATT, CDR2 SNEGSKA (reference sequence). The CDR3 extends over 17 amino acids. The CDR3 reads CSASRSGQGLSYNEQFF.